Listed below are T cell receptor beta chains from one sample, sequenced in a study of blood T cell repertoires in COVID-19. Some clones are missing from TCRdb's copy, which holds only in-frame ones; the method was immunoSEQ multiplex PCR. This table has about 130,000 clones, about 81% appearing once. Sequences were obtained from peripheral blood. The receptors were sampled from a woman older than 75 with acute or convalescent COVID-19. CDR3s include the opening cysteine and the closing phenylalanine or tryptophan. Rows give clone size only sometimes, using once, few, many, or a class for an expanded clone.

v_call: TRBV20-1; cdr3_length: 15; clone_size: few; j_call: TRBJ2-1; cdr3_aa: CSASSHSISYNEQFF
v_call: TRBV5-1; cdr3_length: 14; clone_size: few; j_call: TRBJ1-5; cdr3_aa: CASSETSGAQPQHF
v_call: TRBV7-9; cdr3_length: 13; clone_size: .; j_call: TRBJ1-1; cdr3_aa: CASSLGQGPGAFF
v_call: TRBV19; cdr3_length: 16; clone_size: .; j_call: TRBJ1-3; cdr3_aa: CASREPGFSSGNTIYF
v_call: TRBV6-5; cdr3_length: 13; clone_size: .; j_call: TRBJ1-2; cdr3_aa: CASSLQGDYGYTF
v_call: TRBV15; cdr3_length: 15; clone_size: .; j_call: TRBJ2-2; cdr3_aa: CATSRSRTNTGELFF
v_call: TRBV19; cdr3_length: 18; clone_size: .; j_call: TRBJ2-2; cdr3_aa: CASSIGGLAGENTGELFF
v_call: TRBV5-1; cdr3_length: 14; clone_size: .; j_call: TRBJ1-2; cdr3_aa: CASSFAQNNYGYTF
v_call: TRBV27; cdr3_length: 17; clone_size: .; j_call: TRBJ2-7; cdr3_aa: CASSLLGTSGSFDEQYF
v_call: TRBV19; cdr3_length: 16; clone_size: .; j_call: TRBJ2-5; cdr3_aa: CASSISRSGGPETQYF
v_call: TRBV7-6; cdr3_length: 13; clone_size: .; j_call: TRBJ2-1; cdr3_aa: CASSTGLHNEQFF
v_call: TRBV5-1; cdr3_length: 14; clone_size: .; j_call: TRBJ1-4; cdr3_aa: CASSTGQGNEKLFF
v_call: TRBV18; cdr3_length: 14; clone_size: .; j_call: TRBJ1-1; cdr3_aa: CASSQQGRDTEAFF
v_call: TRBV29-1; cdr3_length: 12; clone_size: .; j_call: TRBJ2-5; cdr3_aa: CSVKQGQETQYF
v_call: TRBV5-4; cdr3_length: 12; clone_size: .; j_call: TRBJ1-2; cdr3_aa: CASSDSYYGYTF
v_call: TRBV27; cdr3_length: 18; clone_size: .; j_call: TRBJ1-5; cdr3_aa: CASSFSSSFLYSNQPQHF
v_call: TRBV2; cdr3_length: 14; clone_size: .; j_call: TRBJ2-3; cdr3_aa: CASTMGRSTDTQYF
v_call: TRBV11-2; cdr3_length: 13; clone_size: .; j_call: TRBJ1-1; cdr3_aa: CASSLYRNTEAFF
v_call: TRBV5-1; cdr3_length: 16; clone_size: .; j_call: TRBJ2-1; cdr3_aa: CASSLDPSSSYNEQFF
v_call: TRBV4-3; cdr3_length: 16; clone_size: .; j_call: TRBJ1-4; cdr3_aa: CASSHAGGRANEKLFF
v_call: TRBV6-5; cdr3_length: 14; clone_size: few; j_call: TRBJ1-3; cdr3_aa: CASSKTGAGNTIYF
v_call: TRBV6-2/TRBV6-3; cdr3_length: 17; clone_size: .; j_call: TRBJ1-1; cdr3_aa: CASSPNRSGRGSTEAFF
v_call: TRBV4-1; cdr3_length: 19; clone_size: .; j_call: TRBJ2-6; cdr3_aa: CASSPLQAGLVAGANVLTF
v_call: TRBV7-8; cdr3_length: 16; clone_size: .; j_call: TRBJ1-5; cdr3_aa: CASSSLNAAGNQPQHF
v_call: TRBV4-3; cdr3_length: 16; clone_size: .; j_call: TRBJ1-2; cdr3_aa: CASSQEYGGANYGYTF
v_call: TRBV6-1; cdr3_length: 14; clone_size: .; j_call: TRBJ1-2; cdr3_aa: CASSEGSRVRGYTF
v_call: TRBV19; cdr3_length: 12; clone_size: .; j_call: TRBJ1-2; cdr3_aa: CAVRGQNYGYTF
v_call: TRBV5-1; cdr3_length: 15; clone_size: few; j_call: TRBJ1-1; cdr3_aa: CASSLAAGSNTEAFF
v_call: TRBV19; cdr3_length: 14; clone_size: once; j_call: TRBJ1-4; cdr3_aa: CASSDDRGREKLFF
v_call: TRBV7-2; cdr3_length: 15; clone_size: .; j_call: TRBJ1-2; cdr3_aa: CASTAGGQAPSGYTF
v_call: TRBV5-1; cdr3_length: 15; clone_size: .; j_call: TRBJ2-7; cdr3_aa: CASSPGLAGGYEQYF
v_call: TRBV27; cdr3_length: 14; clone_size: few; j_call: TRBJ1-1; cdr3_aa: CASSLTGSGTEAFF
v_call: TRBV10-3; cdr3_length: 12; clone_size: .; j_call: TRBJ1-1; cdr3_aa: CAISGGNTEAFF
v_call: TRBV2; cdr3_length: 14; clone_size: .; j_call: TRBJ1-1; cdr3_aa: CASSVDSPGAEAFF
v_call: TRBV3-1/TRBV3-2; cdr3_length: 15; clone_size: few; j_call: TRBJ1-3; cdr3_aa: CASSRGGGDGNTIYF
v_call: TRBV5-4; cdr3_length: 15; clone_size: .; j_call: TRBJ1-2; cdr3_aa: CASTPEDSAPYGYTF
v_call: TRBV30; cdr3_length: 14; clone_size: .; j_call: TRBJ1-6; cdr3_aa: CASRKPPTNSPLHF
v_call: TRBV4-2; cdr3_length: 14; clone_size: .; j_call: TRBJ1-2; cdr3_aa: CASSQEVTGDGYTF
v_call: TRBV4-3; cdr3_length: 15; clone_size: .; j_call: TRBJ2-3; cdr3_aa: CASSQGNGAGDTQYF
v_call: TRBV25-1; cdr3_length: 16; clone_size: .; j_call: TRBJ2-7; cdr3_aa: CASSEWGFTSGLGQYF
v_call: TRBV29-1; cdr3_length: 12; clone_size: .; j_call: TRBJ1-1; cdr3_aa: CSVEQGASEAFF
v_call: TRBV6-1; cdr3_length: 17; clone_size: .; j_call: TRBJ2-5; cdr3_aa: CASSDFRTGGQRETQYF
v_call: TRBV12-3/TRBV12-4; cdr3_length: 13; clone_size: .; j_call: TRBJ1-1; cdr3_aa: CASSFNMNTEAFF
v_call: TRBV7-9; cdr3_length: 16; clone_size: few; j_call: TRBJ2-1; cdr3_aa: CASSLTSGGADNEQFF
v_call: TRBV25-1; cdr3_length: 15; clone_size: .; j_call: TRBJ2-1; cdr3_aa: CASSGFSGGVDEQFF
v_call: TRBV29-1; cdr3_length: 13; clone_size: .; j_call: TRBJ1-1; cdr3_aa: CSVDGTGGTEAFF
v_call: TRBV7-2; cdr3_length: 14; clone_size: .; j_call: TRBJ1-5; cdr3_aa: CASSATGSAQPQHF
v_call: TRBV18; cdr3_length: 15; clone_size: once; j_call: TRBJ1-2; cdr3_aa: CASSSRQGVYDGYTF
v_call: TRBV7-2; cdr3_length: 15; clone_size: .; j_call: TRBJ2-7; cdr3_aa: CASSLGTTGTYEQYF
v_call: TRBV27; cdr3_length: 15; clone_size: .; j_call: TRBJ2-7; cdr3_aa: CASSLYSSGAYEQYF
v_call: TRBV19; cdr3_length: 12; clone_size: .; j_call: TRBJ1-5; cdr3_aa: CASSIFNQPQHF